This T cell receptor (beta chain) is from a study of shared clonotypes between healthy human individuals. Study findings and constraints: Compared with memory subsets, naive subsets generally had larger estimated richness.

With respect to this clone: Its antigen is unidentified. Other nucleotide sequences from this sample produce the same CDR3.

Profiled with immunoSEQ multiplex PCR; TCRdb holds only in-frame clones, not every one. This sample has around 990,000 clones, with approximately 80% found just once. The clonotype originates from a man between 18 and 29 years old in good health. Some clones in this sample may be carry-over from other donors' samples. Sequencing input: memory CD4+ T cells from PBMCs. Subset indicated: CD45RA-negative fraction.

This CDR3 is CASSLAGTGGDEQYF. The CDR3 DNA sequence: TGCGCCAGCAGCTTGGCCGGGACAGGGGGAGACGAGCAGTACTTC. The chain joins TRBV5-1 to TRBJ2-7, with TRBD1 matching 11 bases. This CDR3 region has 15 residues. V lost 0 bases, J lost 5 bases, and 4 bases stayed unmatched. CDR1 is SGHRS and CDR2 is YFSETQ in the germline V gene.